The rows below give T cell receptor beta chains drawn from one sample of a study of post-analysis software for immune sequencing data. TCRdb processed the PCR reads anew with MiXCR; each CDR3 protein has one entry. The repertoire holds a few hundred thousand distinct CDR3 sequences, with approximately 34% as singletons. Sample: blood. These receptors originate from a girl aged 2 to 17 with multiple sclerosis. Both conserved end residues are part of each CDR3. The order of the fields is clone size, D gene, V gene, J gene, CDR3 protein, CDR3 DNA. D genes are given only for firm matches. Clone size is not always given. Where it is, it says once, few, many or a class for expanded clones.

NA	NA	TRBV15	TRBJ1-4	CATSRDLVEKLFF	TGTGCCACCAGCAGAGATTTGGTTGAAAAACTGTTTTTT
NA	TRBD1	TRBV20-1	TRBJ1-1	CSARDRTGRSTEAFF	TGCAGTGCTAGAGATCGGACAGGAAGAAGCACTGAAGCTTTCTTT
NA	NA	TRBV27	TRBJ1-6	CASSPGDRPSPLHF	TGTGCCAGCAGTCCCGGCGACAGACCTTCACCCCTCCACTTT
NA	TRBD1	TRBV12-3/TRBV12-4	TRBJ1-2	CASSPKTGYGYTF	TGTGCCAGCAGTCCCAAGACAGGGTATGGCTACACCTTC
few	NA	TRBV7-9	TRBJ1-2	CASSATQGYGYTF	TGTGCCAGCAGCGCCACCCAGGGGTATGGCTACACCTTC
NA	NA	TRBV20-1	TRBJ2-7	CSAYRLEQYF	TGCAGTGCATACCGCCTCGAGCAGTACTTC
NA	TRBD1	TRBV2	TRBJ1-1	CASSSGTVGAFF	TGTGCCAGCAGTTCCGGGACAGTCGGAGCTTTCTTT
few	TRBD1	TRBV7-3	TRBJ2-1	CASSLTGAQEQFF	TGTGCCAGCAGCCTAACAGGGGCTCAAGAGCAGTTCTTC
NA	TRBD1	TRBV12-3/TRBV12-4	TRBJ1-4	CASSLTPGGKFF	TGTGCCAGCAGTTTGACCCCAGGGGGGAAGTTTTTT
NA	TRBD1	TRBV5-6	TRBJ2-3	CASSLDRASSDTQYF	TGTGCCAGCAGCCTGGACAGGGCGTCTTCAGATACGCAGTATTTT
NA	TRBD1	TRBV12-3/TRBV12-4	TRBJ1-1	CASSLMDREEAFF	TGTGCCAGCAGTTTAATGGACAGGGAAGAAGCTTTCTTT
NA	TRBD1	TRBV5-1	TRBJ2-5	CASSLGQGPEETQYF	TGCGCCAGCAGCCTTGGACAGGGGCCAGAAGAGACCCAGTACTTC
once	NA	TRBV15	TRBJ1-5	CATSRVTGTDSNQPQHF	TGTGCCACCAGCAGAGTAACCGGGACCGATTCCAATCAGCCCCAGCATTTT
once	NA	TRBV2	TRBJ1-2	CASSENLSGGYTF	TGTGCCAGCAGTGAAAACCTCTCAGGGGGCTACACCTTC
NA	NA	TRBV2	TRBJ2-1	CASSYWPYNEQFF	TGTGCCAGCAGTTACTGGCCCTACAATGAGCAGTTCTTC
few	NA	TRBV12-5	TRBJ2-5	CASALEETQYF	TGTGCTAGTGCCCTAGAGGAGACCCAGTACTTC
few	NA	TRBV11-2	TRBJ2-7	CASSLDGVTGIYEQYF	TGTGCCAGCAGCTTAGATGGGGTTACAGGGATCTACGAGCAGTACTTC
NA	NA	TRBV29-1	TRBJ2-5	CSVEVGRVQGTQYF	TGCAGCGTTGAAGTGGGCCGGGTCCAAGGGACCCAGTACTTC
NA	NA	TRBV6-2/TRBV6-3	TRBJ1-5	CASRLARVNQLQHF	TGTGCCAGCAGGCTTGCACGTGTCAATCAGCTCCAGCATTTT
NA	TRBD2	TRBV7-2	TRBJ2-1	CASSYPSGGRYNEQFF	TGTGCCAGCAGCTACCCTAGCGGGGGCCGTTACAATGAGCAGTTCTTC
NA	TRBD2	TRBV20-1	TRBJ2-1	CSARGSGGFIEQFF	TGCAGTGCGAGGGGTAGCGGGGGGTTTATTGAGCAGTTCTTC
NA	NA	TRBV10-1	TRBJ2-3	CASSGRRARDTDTQYF	TGCGCCAGCAGTGGCCGCCGGGCCCGAGACACAGATACGCAGTATTTT
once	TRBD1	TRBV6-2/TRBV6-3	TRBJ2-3	CASEGQGYTDTQYF	TGTGCCAGCGAGGGACAGGGATACACAGATACGCAGTATTTT
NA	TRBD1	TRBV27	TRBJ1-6	CASSSRQDRGRRNSPLHF	TGTGCCAGCAGTTCCCGACAGGACAGGGGGCGTCGGAATTCACCCCTCCACTTT
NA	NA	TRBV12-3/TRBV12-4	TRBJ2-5	CASRGGPPRETQYF	TGTGCCAGCAGGGGGGGACCACCACGGGAGACCCAGTACTTC
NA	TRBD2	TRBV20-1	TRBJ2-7	CSARIAGAYEQYF	TGCAGTGCTAGAATAGCGGGCGCCTACGAGCAGTACTTC
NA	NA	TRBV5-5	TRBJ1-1	CASSLVRSNTEAFF	TGTGCCAGCAGCTTGGTTCGGTCGAACACTGAAGCTTTCTTT
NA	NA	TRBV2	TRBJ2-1	CANQRGNEQFF	TGTGCCAACCAAAGGGGCAATGAGCAGTTCTTC
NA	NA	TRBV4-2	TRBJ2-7	CASSLATDSNYEQYF	TGTGCCAGCAGCCTAGCGACGGATTCTAACTACGAGCAGTACTTC
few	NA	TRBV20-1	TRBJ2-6	CSARVESGANVLTF	TGCAGTGCTAGAGTAGAATCTGGGGCCAACGTCCTGACTTTC
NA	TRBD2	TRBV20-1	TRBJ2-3	CSARRLFGGGNTDTQYF	TGCAGTGCTAGAAGGCTTTTTGGGGGGGGGAACACAGATACGCAGTATTTT
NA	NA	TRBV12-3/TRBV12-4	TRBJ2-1	CASSRPAGGYNEQFF	TGTGCCAGCAGCCGTCCGGCGGGTGGTTACAATGAGCAGTTCTTC
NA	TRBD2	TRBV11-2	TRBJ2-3	CASSLVSWTSGGFDTQYF	TGTGCCAGCAGCTTAGTCTCCTGGACTAGCGGGGGGTTCGATACGCAGTATTTT
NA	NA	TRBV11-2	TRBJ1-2	CASSLASGSGYGYTF	TGTGCCAGCAGCTTAGCGTCAGGGAGCGGTTATGGCTACACCTTC
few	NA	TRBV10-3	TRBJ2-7	CAISEGRQSYEQYF	TGTGCCATCAGTGAGGGACGACAGTCCTACGAGCAGTACTTC
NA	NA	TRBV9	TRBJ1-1	CASSVDGPQAFF	TGTGCCAGCAGCGTCGACGGACCTCAAGCTTTCTTT
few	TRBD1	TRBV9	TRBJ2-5	CASSTTTGQGETQYF	TGTGCCAGCAGCACCACAACAGGACAGGGGGAGACCCAGTACTTC
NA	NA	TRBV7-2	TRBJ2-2	CASRSGTNTGELFF	TGTGCCAGCCGGTCGGGGACGAACACCGGGGAGCTGTTTTTT
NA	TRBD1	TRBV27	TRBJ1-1	CASSLGQGLGTEAFF	TGTGCCAGCAGTTTAGGACAGGGGTTGGGAACTGAAGCTTTCTTT
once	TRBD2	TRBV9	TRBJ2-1	CASSVDGGRETQFF	TGTGCCAGCAGCGTAGACGGGGGGAGAGAGACCCAGTTCTTC
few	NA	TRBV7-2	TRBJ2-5	CASSPSGQQETQYF	TGTGCCAGCAGTCCAAGTGGGCAGCAAGAGACCCAGTACTTC
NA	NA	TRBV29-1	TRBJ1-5	CSVKDGGNQPQHF	TGCAGCGTGAAGGACGGGGGCAATCAGCCCCAGCATTTT
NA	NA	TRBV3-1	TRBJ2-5	CASNQGGSSQETQYF	TGTGCCAGCAACCAAGGCGGCTCCTCACAAGAGACCCAGTACTTC
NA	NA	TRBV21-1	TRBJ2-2	CASSISGTANTGELFF	TGTGCCAGCAGCATTTCCGGGACGGCGAACACCGGGGAGCTGTTTTTT
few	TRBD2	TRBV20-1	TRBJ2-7	CSARSLAGGTISYEQYF	TGCAGTGCTAGGTCACTAGCGGGGGGCACCATCTCCTACGAGCAGTACTTC
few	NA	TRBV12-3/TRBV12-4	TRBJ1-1	CASSFVRVNTEAFF	TGTGCCAGCAGTTTTGTTCGGGTGAACACTGAAGCTTTCTTT
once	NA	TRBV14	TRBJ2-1	CASSQQLAPPSNEQFF	TGTGCCAGCAGCCAGCAACTAGCCCCCCCTTCGAATGAGCAGTTCTTC
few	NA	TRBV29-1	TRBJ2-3	CSVGRSGYTDTQYF	TGCAGCGTTGGCCGCTCCGGCTACACAGATACGCAGTATTTT